A single TCR beta chain is shown here with its context. No antigen is known for it. The sample comes from a study of cytomegalovirus exposure and HLA in healthy donors. The study's findings and limits: TCR sequences were mostly rare, though some public TCRs occurred in many donors.

Primers: 60 Vbeta forward and 13 Jbeta reverse. Clones were read by immunoSEQ multiplex PCR, and TCRdb kept only the in-frame ones, dropping some. This table has 250,000 or so clones, around 80% appearing once. The CDR3 sequence is 14 residues long. Trimming cost V 4 bases and J 8 bases; bases outside gene matches: 6. The V gene's germline CDR1 is MDHEN and CDR2 SYDVKM. The sequenced sample was PBMCs. The receptor comes from a woman aged 60 to 75 in good health and CMV-seropositive. This sequence joins TRBV28 and TRBJ2-5; 11 bases agree with TRBD1. The CDR3 DNA reads TGTGCCAGCAGTTGGACAGGGGGCGTGAAAACCCAGTACTTC. The encoded protein is CASSWTGGVKTQYF.